This TCR beta chain was profiled in a study of shared clonotypes between healthy human individuals (dated by TCRdb to the early 2020s). For the study in its entirety: Three men and two women, aged 18 to 49 years, made up the cohort. Each donor's leukapheresis produced roughly between about 0.9 and 9.5 billion PBMCs. Per donor, three plates each were used for CD4 naive and CD4 memory, two for CD8 naive, and one for CD8 memory. Different laboratories and diverse techniques were used to prepare libraries and sequence TCR repertoires, to increase sequencing depth and limit assay-specific biases. The study deeply sequenced blood TCR repertoires of about five healthy adults to estimate repertoire size and the extent of clonotype sharing between individuals. The paper as a whole reports these results and caveats: Rarefaction of sorted-subset datasets indicated incomplete sequencing despite the large sequencing depth. Pairwise subsampling led to the expectation that sequencing depth would affect the degree of clonotype sharing among donors. The small number of donors limited the genetic and exposure-history diversity represented. Higher generation probabilities were observed for clonotypes shared by all four sorted-subset donors than for non-shared clonotypes. Approximately 5% of naive CD4, 3.5% of naive CD8, about 2.5% of memory CD4, and about 0.4% of memory CD8 clonotypes were shared across several donors. Estimated clonotype richness was generally larger for naive than for memory subsets. Sampling was restricted to blood, and TCR repertoires in tissues likely differ from the TCR repertoires found in blood.

Healthy HIV-negative adults with no recently reported acute infections or vaccinations were included as donors. Only Caucasian adults living in Nashville, Tennessee, USA were represented among the donors. Magnetic negative selection was used to enrich CD4+ T cells, after which naive cells were positively selected on CD45RA and the negative fraction became the memory subset. Blood was obtained by leukapheresis, after which PBMCs were separated by Ficoll-Histopaque density gradient centrifugation and cryopreserved in liquid nitrogen vapor phase. Analytical flow cytometry was used to check the purity and quantity of every magnetically sorted T cell population. From each sorted fraction, genomic DNA was isolated and quantified by UV absorbance on a Nanodrop 2000c. Using the deep immunoSEQ assay, multiplex PCR amplified TCR CDR3 regions from genomic DNA. Genomic DNA extracted from each cell subset was distributed evenly over all wells of several immunoSEQ 96-well plates, and each plate served as one replicate. Each replicate PCR for sorted subsets received roughly 0.2 ug genomic DNA, equal to about 30,000 T cell genomes. The purified libraries were quantified using a Qubit 3.0 fluorometer, sized with a Bioanalyzer 2100, and then quantified again using the KAPA Library Quantification kit. Every immunoSEQ 96-well plate was sequenced on a dedicated single-read 150-cycle Illumina NextSeq 550 flow cell. Processing in the source paper ran as follows. The immunoSEQ output contained only junctional sequences without quality scores, so filtering could not match that applied to full-length reads. Sequences were annotated with PyIR, a Python wrapper for IgBLAST v1.9, and V/J genes and CDR3 were assigned using IMGT germline references. Reads were filtered out if the reads had weak V/J assignments (E-value above 1e-6), no CDR3, stop codons, out-of-frame junctions, or ambiguous translated residues. V3J clonotypes were defined by identical inferred V gene, J gene, and CDR3 amino acid sequence. To compute the percentage overlap between repertoires, the number of shared unique clonotypes was divided by the size of the smaller repertoire. RTK rarefaction, the Chao1 estimator, and Recon v2.1 estimates of unobserved clonotypes were used to assess repertoire richness. For all TCRbeta clonotypes obtained by the gDNA method from a handful of donors, generation probabilities were computed with OLGA. TCRdb's version of the immuneACCESS table is confined to in-frame rearrangements and falls short of the full clone set. An unresolved V gene accounts for under half of the shortfall where checked; the remainder is of unknown origin. V, J and clone size are those of that table, while D and trimming were read from the DNA. This sample is represented by roughly 1 million clones; about 84% of them were singletons. Of the sample, approximately 0.56% falls within the top ten clones.

Of note for this clone: Its antigen is still unknown. No much larger clonotype is one base removed from it; base qualities were not supplied.

This TCR derives from a man aged 18 to 29 in good health. Some clones in this sample may be carry-over from other donors' samples. Sequencing was carried out using memory CD4+ T cells from PBMCs. Interpreted using the paper, the cell subset or site label stands for: CD45RA-negative fraction.

For the CDR3, the sequence is CASSLRGTSGSNEQFF. The DNA reads as follows: TGTGCCAGCAGTTTACGGGGGACTAGCGGGAGCAATGAGCAGTTCTTC. The chain is encoded by TRBV27 joined to TRBJ2-1; 14 bases in the middle match TRBD2. Including the terminal cysteine and phenylalanine, the CDR3 comprises 16 residues. The CDR3 DNA has 48 bases and is translated from base 1. The germline V gene (reference sequence) gives CDR1 as MNHEY and CDR2 as SMNVEV. Compared with germline, V lacks 2 bases and J lacks 6 bases; bases without a gene match: 3.